This entry concerns a single T cell receptor beta chain. The antigen remains undetermined. This CDR3 has 10 amino acids. Deletions cut 4 bases from V and 5 bases from J, with 5 bases between. CDR1 is SQVTM and CDR2 is ANQGSEA in the germline V gene. This record belongs to a study of cytomegalovirus exposure and HLA in healthy donors. Findings and limits, study-wide: Associated with cytomegalovirus, according to the listing, were approximately 160 TCR beta chains.

Clones were read by immunoSEQ multiplex PCR, and TCRdb kept only the in-frame ones, dropping some. The sample has some 90,000 clones; approximately 90% are singletons. V is TRBV29-1 and J is TRBJ1-2; D gene uncertain. Sequenced sample: PBMCs. This clonotype was sampled from a woman under 40 in good health and CMV-seronegative. Here the CDR3 reads CSVAIYGYTF. The CDR3, as DNA: TGCAGCGTTGCTATTTATGGCTACACCTTC.